One and the same sample provided the 8 T cell receptor beta chains below, sequenced in a study of T cells after yellow fever vaccination. TCRdb reprocessed the 5' RACE reads with MiXCR, giving one entry per CDR3 protein. The sample has approximately 550,000 distinct CDR3 sequences; 15% to 20% are singletons. Sequenced material: PBMCs, taken 15 days after the yellow fever booster vaccination. The receptors shown here come from a young man who received the YFV17D yellow fever vaccine.

This clonotype was seen more than once but under ten times. The rearrangement joins TRBV28 to TRBJ2-5; D remains unclear. V was clipped by 2 bases and J by 6 bases, with 16 bases between them. Germline V gene lookup returns CDR1 MDHEN and CDR2 SYDVKM. This CDR3 contains 15 residues. The CDR3 loop is CASSLKEALRKTQYF. The CDR3 DNA reads as TGTGCCAGCAGTTTAAAAGAGGCGCTACGGAAGACCCAGTACTTC. Full variable domain (rest looked up from reference TRBV28 and TRBJ2-5): DVKVTQSSRYLVKRTGEKVFLECVQDMDHENMFWYRQDPGLGLRLIYFSYDVKMKEKGDIPEGYSVSREKKERFSLILESASTNQTSMYLCASSLKEALRKTQYFGPGTRLLVL.

This rearrangement joins TRBV12-3 or TRBV12-4 to TRBJ2-2, with 10 bases matching TRBD2. This CDR3 has 18 amino acids. Trimming took 2 bases from V and 4 from J; bases not matched to a gene: 10. CDR3 amino acids: CASSLMGLAGVGTGELFF. The DNA for the CDR3 is TGTGCCAGCAGTTTAATGGGGCTAGCGGGAGTCGGCACCGGGGAGCTGTTTTTT.

This clonotype was seen a few times. This chain connects TRBV18 to TRBJ2-7; 7 bases match TRBD1. Germline V CDR1 and CDR2: KGHSH, LQKENI. The length of the CDR3 is 15 residues. With 3 bases clipped from V and 1 base from J, the junction kept 6 bases outside the gene matches. CDR3 in amino acids: CASSPGTVNSYEQYF. The CDR3 bases are TGTGCCAGCTCACCCGGGACAGTAAATTCCTACGAGCAGTACTTC.

V is TRBV4-2 and J is TRBJ1-1, with D possibly TRBD1 on 6 matching bases. The CDR3 covers 15 residues. Trimming removed 0 bases at V and 0 bases at J, with 8 bases between. Germline V lookup: CDR1 LGHNA, CDR2 YNFKEQ. CDR3 bases: TGTGCCAGCAGCCAAGAGGACAGCGTGAACACTGAAGCTTTCTTT. Its translation is CASSQEDSVNTEAFF.

The genes are TRBV9 and TRBJ2-7; 10 bases map to TRBD2. Trimming took 4 bases from V and 4 from J; bases not matched to a gene: 8. The CDR3 extends over 15 amino acids. Germline CDR1 is SGDLS and CDR2 is YYNGEE. In nucleotides, the CDR3 is TGTGCCAGCAGCCAGGGACTAGCGCATGATTACGAGCAGTACTTC. Its translation: CASSQGLAHDYEQYF.

The rearrangement links TRBV5-6 to TRBJ2-7; tentatively, D is TRBD2 (6 bases). Germline V CDR1 and CDR2: SGHDT, YYEEEE. CDR3 length: 14 residues. V lost 3 bases and J 2 bases, leaving 12 bases between the germline ends. CDR3 sequence reads: CASSSGLTTYEQYF. The CDR3 nucleotides are TGTGCCAGCAGCTCCGGACTAACGACCTACGAGCAGTACTTC.

This clonotype was recorded a few times. This chain connects TRBV27 to TRBJ2-1; D unresolved. The CDR3 sequence is 16 residues long. The germline V gene encodes CDR1 MNHEY and CDR2 SMNVEV (reference sequence). The V gene lost 2 bases and the J gene lost 0 bases, with 11 bases spanning the gap. CDR3 region: CASSLQSYRSYNEQFF. CDR3 bases: TGTGCCAGCAGTTTACAGAGTTACCGCTCCTACAATGAGCAGTTCTTC.

There are a few counts of this clonotype. The J gene is TRBJ2-2, the V gene TRBV29-1; D ambiguous. V lost 5 bases to trimming and J lost 2 bases, with 12 bases between them. Germline lookup yields CDR1 SQVTM and CDR2 ANQGSEA. This CDR3 comprises 14 residues. CDR3 residues: CSVTRFRNTGELFF. DNA for the CDR3: TGCAGCGTTACCCGTTTCCGTAACACCGGGGAGCTGTTTTTT.